These 15 T cell receptor beta chains originate from one sample sequenced in a study of T cell repertoires in cytomegalovirus infection. TCRdb re-called the reads with MiXCR, one entry per CDR3 protein. This table holds 350,000 to 400,000 distinct CDR3 sequences, approximately 30% found once. What these receptors recognize is not known. The specimen comprised cultured PBMCs, sampled from culture after CMV antigen stimulation. These receptor sequences come from a human donor in good health (CMV status not recorded). Some clones in this sample may be carry-over from other donors' samples.

A few counts support this clonotype. DNA for the CDR3: TGCGCCAGCAGCCAAGGGCGTATAGGGGGCGCAAACTATGGCTACACCTTC. It yields the protein CASSQGRIGGANYGYTF. The chain combines TRBV4-3 with TRBJ1-2; 7 nucleotides match TRBD1. Per the germline V gene, CDR1 is LGHNA and CDR2 is YSLEER. After removal of 1 base from V and 2 bases from J, the junction contained 10 bases not matched to a gene. This CDR3 comprises 17 residues.

This clonotype was detected only a few times. V and J are TRBV7-2 and TRBJ1-3; the D is unclear. V lost 1 base and J 0 bases, leaving 13 bases between the germline ends. Per the germline V gene, CDR1 is SGHTA and CDR2 is FQGNSA. The CDR3 runs 17 residues. CDR3 sequence reads: CASSLEGSASSGNTIYF. The CDR3 DNA follows: TGTGCCAGCAGCTTAGAAGGTAGCGCGAGCTCTGGAAACACCATATATTTT.

The V and J genes are TRBV19 and TRBJ1-5; D is undetermined. The length of the CDR3 is 16 residues. The V end lost 7 bases, the J end lost 3 bases, and 19 bases lay between the germline ends. Germline V gene sequence: CDR1 LNHDA, CDR2 SQIVND (reference sequence). CDR3 in amino acids: CASTKVVHPYNQPQHF. The CDR3 DNA is TGTGCCAGTACCAAGGTTGTACACCCGTACAATCAGCCCCAGCATTTT.

This chain joins TRBV6-8 and TRBJ2-7; D might be TRBD2 (5 bases). Between the trimmed V and J ends, which lost 6 bases and 6 bases, there was a span of 15 bases. The V gene's germline CDR1 is MNHGY and CDR2 SAAAGT. This CDR3 region has 13 residues. The CDR3 sequence: CASRRTIGGEQYF. DNA for the CDR3: TGTGCCAGCAGACGGACCATAGGAGGCGAGCAGTACTTC.

This clonotype was detected a few times. This rearrangement joins TRBV7-2 to TRBJ1-1, with D maybe TRBD1 (5 bases). The CDR3 is 15 residues long. Between the trimmed V and J ends, which lost 2 bases and 3 bases, there was a span of 13 bases. Germline loops: CDR1 SGHTA, CDR2 FQGNSA. CDR3: CASSLRQRGYTEAFF. DNA for the CDR3: TGTGCCAGCAGCTTAAGACAGAGGGGTTACACTGAAGCTTTCTTT.

V usage is TRBV3-1 and J usage is TRBJ1-5; D perhaps matches TRBD1 (5 bases). The germline V gene has CDR1 LGHDT and CDR2 YNNKEL (reference sequence). CDR3 size: 15 residues. Trimming removed 2 bases at V and 7 bases at J, with 15 bases between. CDR3 sequence reads: CASSQYAPGEQPQHF. In nucleotides, the CDR3 is TGTGCCAGCAGCCAATATGCCCCGGGGGAACAGCCCCAGCATTTT.

This clonotype was counted only a few times. The chain combines TRBV7-2 with TRBJ2-5; 8 nucleotides align to TRBD1. The CDR3 loop spans 17 amino acids. Germline lookup yields CDR1 SGHTA and CDR2 FQGNSA. J was trimmed by 4 bases and V by 2 bases; bases with no gene match: 12. CDR3: CASSLNGQGAFGETQYF. The CDR3, as DNA: TGTGCCAGCAGCTTAAATGGCCAGGGGGCGTTTGGAGAGACCCAGTACTTC.

This clonotype was counted between two and nine times. DNA of the CDR3: TGTGCCAGCAGCTTAGGTTCCACCTCCTACGAGCAGTACTTC. It specifies CASSLGSTSYEQYF. The chain joins TRBV11-1 to TRBJ2-7; no clear D gene. Germline V gives CDR1 SGHAT, CDR2 FQDESV (reference sequence). The ends were cut back, 1 base at V and 0 bases at J, with 7 bases in the middle. The CDR3 runs 14 residues.

V and J are TRBV4-1 and TRBJ2-1, with D possibly matching TRBD2 (5 bases). Per the germline V gene, CDR1 is MGHRA and CDR2 is YSYEKL. This CDR3 has 17 amino acids. V shed 4 bases and J shed 5 bases, with 21 bases lying between them. As DNA, the CDR3 is TGCGCCAGCAGCCCCCCGGTCGGGGAAGCCAGTGACAATGAGCAGTTCTTC. It is translated as CASSPPVGEASDNEQFF.

On this clonotype itself: Since no conserved phenylalanine or tryptophan closes the CDR3, a read error is the likely cause. The chain joins TRBV15 to TRBJ2-5; D is undetermined. The CDR3 runs 15 residues. CDR1 is LNHNV and CDR2 is YYDKDF in the germline V gene (reference sequence). Trimming took off 0 bases at V and 5 bases at J, with 13 bases between the two ends. The CDR3: CATSRDNGGFETQYS. In DNA, the CDR3 is TGTGCCACCAGCAGAGATAACGGCGGCTTTGAGACCCAGTACTCC.

CDR3 nucleotide sequence: TGTGCCAGCAGCTTAGTTCTTGAGTACGAGCAGTACTTC. Protein sequence: CASSLVLEYEQYF. This chain joins TRBV7-9 and TRBJ2-7; D ambiguous. Looked up from germline, CDR1 is SEHNR and CDR2 is FQNEAQ (reference sequence). There are 13 residues in the CDR3. V dropped 1 base and J dropped 4 bases, with 8 bases sitting between them. Full variable domain (missing parts from reference TRBV7-9 and TRBJ2-7): DTGVSQNPRHKITKRGQNVTFRCDPISEHNRLYWYRQTLGQGPEFLTYFQNEAQLEKSRLLSDRFSAERPKGSFSTLEIQRTEQGDSAMYLCASSLVLEYEQYFGPGTRLTVT.

This clonotype came up once. Being one base from a much bigger clone, this may be a read error. The chain couples TRBV7-9 to TRBJ2-3; 7 nucleotides agree with TRBD1. This CDR3 is 15 amino acids long. The germline gives CDR1 SEHNR, CDR2 FQNEAQ (reference sequence). Written as DNA, the CDR3 is TGTGCCAGCAGCTTGGGGACAGCTAACACAGATACGCGGTATTTT. Its translation is CASSLGTANTDTRYF.

The rearrangement joins TRBV25-1 to TRBJ1-3; 7 bases line up with TRBD1. The J segment lost 0 bases and the V segment lost 3 bases, leaving 8 bases of the junction unmatched. Looked up from germline, CDR1 is MGHDK and CDR2 is SYGVNS. The CDR3 runs 17 residues. CDR3 residues: CASSERPQGNSGNTIYF. CDR3 sequence (DNA): TGTGCCAGCAGTGAGAGACCACAGGGGAACTCTGGAAACACCATATATTTT.

There are a few counts of this clonotype. The chain carries TRBV28 and TRBJ2-7; 7 nucleotides match TRBD1. Germline V gives CDR1 MDHEN, CDR2 SYDVKM. This CDR3 contains 11 residues. V dropped 6 bases and J dropped 12; count of bases not matched to a gene: 8. CDR3 nucleotides: TGTGCCAGCAGAAAACAGGGGATTCGGTACTTC. Translation gives CASRKQGIRYF.

This clonotype occurred a few times. This chain uses TRBV7-2 with TRBJ2-3; D is undetermined. The V gene's germline CDR1 is SGHTA and CDR2 FQGNSA. Trimming shortened V by 3 bases and J by 3 bases, and 7 bases separated the two germline ends. The CDR3 extends over 13 amino acids. As DNA, the CDR3 is TGTGCCAGCAGCTTCTCACCGACAGATACGCAGTATTTT. It translates to CASSFSPTDTQYF.